This T cell receptor beta chain was found in a study of T cells in Graves' hyperthyroidism and ophthalmopathy. Trimming pared 0 bases from V and 1 base from J, leaving 9 bases between. CDR1 is LGHDT, CDR2 YNNKEL, per germline (reference sequence). The CDR3 spans 15 residues. From RNA transcripts, TCR beta CDR3 regions were amplified. A set of HTBI primers served as the primers for a first-round RT-PCR of the TCR CDR3. In TCRdb, the multiplex PCR reads were re-called with MiXCR into one record per CDR3 protein. Counted here are more than 600,000 distinct CDR3 sequences, around 15% occurring once; the ten biggest clones make up under 10%. Concerning this clonotype: Its antigen is as yet unknown.

Lactation, pregnancy, other autoimmune disease or uncontrolled infection led to exclusion of patients. Findings and caveats of the study: Ophthalmopathy was distinguished from stable hyperthyroidism by 13 V-J signatures.

The sequence derives from a man aged 18 to 30 with Graves' hyperthyroidism. Sequenced sample: blood. This chain joins TRBV3-1 and TRBJ1-1; D perhaps matches TRBD1 (5 bases). CDR3 DNA sequence: TGTGCCAGCAGCCAAGACCGGGACTGGAACACTGAAGCTTTCTTT. Its protein product is CASSQDRDWNTEAFF.